The 23 T cell receptor beta chains below come from one sample, sequenced in a study of T cell responses to AZD1222 COVID-19 vaccine. Libraries were prepared by immunoSEQ multiplex PCR; TCRdb keeps only in-frame clonotypes and omits some of them. In the table there are approximately 150,000 clones, 85% to 90% of which are singletons. Sequencing used peripheral blood, obtained 28 days after the second dose of the MenACWY control vaccine. Receptors originate from an adult who received the MenACWY meningococcal vaccine as a control.

The chain joins TRBV24-1 to TRBJ2-1; 10 bases align to TRBD2. The CDR3 has 17 amino acids. V dropped 0 bases and J dropped 3; count of bases not matched to a gene: 4. Germline CDR1 KGHDR, CDR2 SFDVKD. The CDR3 sequence is CATSDLPGTSVYNEQFF. The CDR3 nucleotides are TGTGCCACCAGTGATTTGCCAGGGACTAGCGTCTACAATGAGCAGTTCTTC.

The count of this clone is one. The chain has TRBV25-1 and TRBJ1-1; D is unresolved. V lost 4 bases and J 8 bases, leaving 11 bases between the germline ends. Germline lookup yields CDR1 MGHDK and CDR2 SYGVNS. The CDR3 contains 12 residues. The CDR3 DNA is TGTGCCAGCAGTGGAGAGGACTACGAAGCTTTCTTT. Translation: CASSGEDYEAFF.

This sequence joins TRBV12-3 or TRBV12-4 and TRBJ2-7, with D possibly matching TRBD1 (5 bases). This CDR3 comprises 13 residues. The V and J ends lost 0 bases and 7 bases respectively, with 10 bases between them. CDR3 amino acids: CASSLATVYEQYF. CDR3 coding DNA: TGTGCCAGCAGTTTAGCGACAGTTTATGAGCAGTACTTC.

This clone came up once. The chain links TRBV20-1 to TRBJ2-1; D is undetermined. This CDR3 is 11 amino acids long. V was cut by 7 bases and J by 4 bases, with 8 bases left in between. Germline V gene data show CDR1 as DFQATT and CDR2 as SNEGSKA (reference sequence). CDR3 sequence: CSGRLYNEQFF. CDR3 bases: TGCAGTGGGAGACTTTACAATGAGCAGTTCTTC.

This clone was seen once. J is TRBJ2-3 and V is TRBV5-1, with TRBD1 matching over 9 bases. The CDR3 extends over 14 amino acids. The J segment lost 3 bases and the V segment lost 3 bases, leaving 2 bases of the junction unmatched. Germline V lookup: CDR1 SGHRS, CDR2 YFSETQ. Here the CDR3 DNA reads TGCGCCAGCAGCTCCGGGACAGGGACAGATACGCAGTATTTT. It encodes CASSSGTGTDTQYF. Full variable domain (missing parts from reference TRBV5-1 and TRBJ2-3): KAGVTQTPRYLIKTRGQQVTLSCSPISGHRSVSWYQQTPGQGLQFLFEYFSETQRNKGNFPGRFSGRQFSNSRSEMNVSTLELGDSALYLCASSSGTGTDTQYFGPGTRLTVL.

This chain connects TRBV25-1 to TRBJ2-7; 9 bases are a match to TRBD2. Trimming removed 6 bases from V and 2 bases from J; junction bases left unmatched: 8. The CDR3 length is 15 residues. From germline, CDR1 is MGHDK and CDR2 SYGVNS. The chain's CDR3 is CASSQPGLAPYEQYF. The CDR3 region has the DNA TGTGCCAGCAGCCAACCCGGACTAGCGCCCTACGAGCAGTACTTC.

The rearrangement uses TRBV28 and TRBJ2-2, with 9 bases aligning to TRBD1. The CDR3 totals 14 residues. J lost 6 bases, V lost 10 bases, and 9 bases had no gene match. Germline CDR1 MDHEN, CDR2 SYDVKM. The CDR3 region has the DNA TGTGCCACCATATCAACAGGGGGCTCCGGGGAGCTGTTTTTT. Translated: CATISTGGSGELFF.

The gene calls are TRBV19 and TRBJ2-5; D may be TRBD1 or TRBD2 (7 bases each). The V end lost 6 bases, the J end lost 1 base, and 15 bases lay between the germline ends. The germline V gene encodes CDR1 LNHDA and CDR2 SQIVND (reference sequence). The CDR3 covers 15 residues. CDR3 nucleotides: TGTGCCAGTAGCCCGGCCAGGGGGGGCCAAGAGACCCAGTACTTC. Amino acids: CASSPARGGQETQYF. The full variable domain, its missing parts supplied by reference TRBV19 and TRBJ2-5, is DGGITQSPKYLFRKEGQNVTLSCEQNLNHDAMYWYRQDPGQGLRLIYYSQIVNDFQKGDIAEGYSVSREKKESFPLTVTSAQKNPTAFYLCASSPARGGQETQYFGPGTRLLVL.

This rearrangement joins TRBV18 to TRBJ2-7; D might be TRBD2 (6 bases). Germline CDR1 and CDR2: KGHSH and LQKENI. The germline V and J ends were trimmed by 1 base and 2 bases, with 12 bases remaining between them. The CDR3 is 15 residues long. The CDR3 nucleotides are TGTGCCAGCTCACCACAGTGGGGGGTACCCTACGAGCAGTACTTC. As protein: CASSPQWGVPYEQYF.

CDR3 amino acids: CASRTGGNEKLFF. The CDR3 DNA follows: TGTGCCAGCAGAACAGGGGGTAATGAAAAACTGTTTTTT. The rearrangement links TRBV12-3 or TRBV12-4 to TRBJ1-4, with 8 bases lining up with TRBD1. The junction had 1 base not matched to a gene; V was cut back by 6 bases and J by 4 bases. This CDR3 is built from 13 residues.

Notes on this clone: One end of the junction is discordant with germline, which a read error may explain. This chain connects TRBV14 to TRBJ2-7, with 8 bases lining up with TRBD1. CDR3 length: 16 amino acids. Looked up from germline, CDR1 is SGHDN and CDR2 is FVKESK. The CDR3 here is CASSPWVSNVQGVTFF. The DNA for the CDR3 is TGTGCCAGCAGCCCCTGGGTGTCGAATGTACAGGGGGTGACGTTTTTC.

The chain links TRBV7-9 to TRBJ1-1, with D tentatively TRBD1 (6 bases). Trimming stripped 1 base from V and 0 bases from J, with 9 bases between. Germline CDR1 and CDR2: SEHNR and FQNEAQ (reference sequence). This CDR3 contains 15 residues. Written as DNA, the CDR3 is TGTGCCAGCAGCTTAGATAGGACAGTGAACACTGAAGCTTTCTTT. It yields the protein CASSLDRTVNTEAFF.

This chain links TRBV6-5 with TRBJ2-1; TRBD2 aligns across 7 bases. J gave up 9 bases and V 4 bases, and 3 bases lay outside the gene matches. Per germline, CDR1 MNHEY and CDR2 SVGAGI. This CDR3 spans 12 amino acids. As DNA, the CDR3 is TGTGCCAGCAGTTTGCAGCGGGGTGAGCAGTTCTTC. It encodes CASSLQRGEQFF.

This clone was counted many times. Other DNA variants within this sample encode the same CDR3. CDR3 nucleotides: TGTGCCTGGAGTCGGGACAGACCCTATGGCTACACCTTC. Residues: CAWSRDRPYGYTF. J is TRBJ1-2 and V is TRBV30; 7 bases match TRBD1. V lost 2 bases and J lost 4; bases outside the gene matches: 4. Germline V CDR1 and CDR2: GTSNPN, SVGIG (reference sequence). This CDR3 has 13 residues. Full variable domain (outside the CDR3, taken from reference TRBV30 and TRBJ1-2): SQTIHQWPATLVQPVGSPLSLECTVEGTSNPNLYWYRQAAGRGLQLLFYSVGIGQISSEVPQNLSASRPQDRQFILSSKKLLLSDSGFYLCAWSRDRPYGYTFGSGTRLTVV.

The chain employs TRBV28 and TRBJ2-7, with D possibly TRBD1 on 5 matching bases. Germline V gives CDR1 MDHEN, CDR2 SYDVKM. Trimming removed 6 bases from V and 1 base from J, with 19 bases in between. The CDR3 is 16 amino acids. Written as DNA, the CDR3 is TGTGCCAGCAGCACCCCCCCCCAGGACATTTCCTACGAGCAGTACTTC. Translation gives CASSTPPQDISYEQYF.

This clone has more than one count but fewer than ten. The rearrangement joins TRBV6-6 to TRBJ2-7; D is possibly TRBD1 (6 bases). Per the germline V gene, CDR1 is MNHNY and CDR2 is SVGAGI (reference sequence). CDR3 length: 12 residues. V was pared by 2 bases and J by 7 bases, with 9 bases between. CDR3 nucleotides: TGTGCCAGCAGTTACACAGACAGGGAGCAGTACTTC. Translating it yields CASSYTDREQYF.

The J gene is TRBJ1-5, the V gene TRBV6-2 or TRBV6-3; D remains unclear. Trimming left V 4 bases short and J 0 bases short, with 7 bases between. Looked up from germline, CDR1 is MNHEY and CDR2 is SVGEGT. The CDR3 is 14 amino acids. The CDR3: CASSFIDSNQPQHF. The CDR3 DNA sequence: TGTGCCAGCAGTTTTATCGATAGCAATCAGCCCCAGCATTTT.

The sample holds a few counts of this clone. This chain joins TRBV30 and TRBJ1-3; D uncertain. Germline CDR1 and CDR2: GTSNPN and SVGIG (reference sequence). V lost 4 bases and J 0 bases, leaving 7 bases between the germline ends. This CDR3 has 13 residues. The DNA for the CDR3 is TGTGCCTGGAATATCCACTCTGGAAACACCATATATTTT. Encoded protein: CAWNIHSGNTIYF.

This sequence joins TRBV7-2 and TRBJ2-3; 9 positions match TRBD2. With 8 bases clipped from V and 1 base from J, the junction kept 4 bases outside the gene matches. Germline V gives CDR1 SGHTA, CDR2 FQGNSA. The length of the CDR3 is 14 residues. CDR3 in amino acids: CASGWTSGTDTQYF. The CDR3 nucleotides are TGTGCCAGCGGGTGGACTAGCGGCACAGATACGCAGTATTTT.

The chain is built from TRBV5-1 and TRBJ2-3; the D is unclear. Germline lookup yields CDR1 SGHRS and CDR2 YFSETQ. The CDR3 sequence is 16 residues long. Trimming removed 3 bases from V and 5 bases from J, with 19 bases in between. The CDR3 sequence is CASSSPDSFPRDTQYF. The CDR3 bases are TGCGCCAGCAGCTCGCCCGACTCCTTTCCTAGAGATACGCAGTATTTT.

J is TRBJ2-5 and V is TRBV30, with 7 bases identical to TRBD1. This CDR3 is 13 amino acids long. The V and J ends lost 5 bases and 2 bases, in that order; junction bases with no gene match: 5. CDR1 and CDR2 from the germline V gene are GTSNPN and SVGIG (reference sequence). The CDR3 DNA follows: TGTGCCTGGGAGGGACAGTTTCAAGAGACCCAGTACTTC. As protein: CAWEGQFQETQYF.

The rearrangement joins TRBV11-2 to TRBJ2-3; D call uncertain. Germline V gives CDR1 SGHAT, CDR2 FQNNGV. This CDR3 is 14 amino acids long. V was clipped by 3 bases and J by 2 bases, with 9 bases between them. The CDR3 DNA follows: TGTGCCAGCAGCTTGCCACAGATCACAGATACGCAGTATTTT. This encodes CASSLPQITDTQYF.

The gene calls are TRBV24-1 and TRBJ2-2, with unresolved D. CDR1 and CDR2 from the germline V gene are KGHDR and SFDVKD. V dropped 6 bases and J dropped 2 bases, with 3 bases sitting between them. The CDR3 loop spans 12 amino acids. The CDR3 is CATSLNTGELFF. The CDR3 coding sequence is TGTGCCACCAGTCTAAACACCGGGGAGCTGTTTTTT.